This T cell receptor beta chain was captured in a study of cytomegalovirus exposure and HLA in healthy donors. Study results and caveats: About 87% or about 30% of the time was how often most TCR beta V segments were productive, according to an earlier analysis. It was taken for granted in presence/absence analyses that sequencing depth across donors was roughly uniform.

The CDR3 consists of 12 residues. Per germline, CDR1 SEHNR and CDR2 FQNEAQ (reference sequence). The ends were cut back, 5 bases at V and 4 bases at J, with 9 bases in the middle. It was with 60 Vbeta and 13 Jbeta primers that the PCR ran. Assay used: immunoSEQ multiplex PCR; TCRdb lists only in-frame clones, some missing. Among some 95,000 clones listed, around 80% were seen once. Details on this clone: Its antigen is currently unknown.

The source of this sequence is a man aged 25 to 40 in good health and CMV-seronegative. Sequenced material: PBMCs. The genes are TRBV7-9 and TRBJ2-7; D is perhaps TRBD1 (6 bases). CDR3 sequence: CASSIQGYEQYF. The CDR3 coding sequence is TGTGCCAGCAGCATCCAGGGGTACGAGCAGTACTTC. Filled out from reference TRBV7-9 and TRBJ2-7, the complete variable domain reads DTGVSQNPRHKITKRGQNVTFRCDPISEHNRLYWYRQTLGQGPEFLTYFQNEAQLEKSRLLSDRFSAERPKGSFSTLEIQRTEQGDSAMYLCASSIQGYEQYFGPGTRLTVT.